This T cell receptor beta chain was recovered during a study of T cells in localized non-small cell lung cancer. To note about this clone: Its antigen remains unidentified.

Sequenced by immunoSEQ multiplex PCR; TCRdb stores in-frame clones only, minus some. The sample consists of thousands of clones, approximately 28% of them appearing once. The study, taken as a whole, reports: The study linked higher blood T cell density to longer overall survival. Tumor showed lower T cell clonality than uninvolved adjacent lung, where it was highest. There were a median around 53 of the top 100 tumor clones appearing in adjacent lung. Sequence data derive from only one tumor region, so heterogeneity remains possible.

Unmatched junction bases numbered 7, after V lost 8 bases and J lost 7 bases. The CDR3 contains 12 residues. CDR1 and CDR2 from the germline V gene are MGHRA and YSYEKL. The TCR comes from a male donor at least 60 years old with stage II squamous cell lung carcinoma. Specimen: lung tumor tissue, collected before any cancer treatment. The chain has TRBV4-1 and TRBJ2-5; 7 bases line up with TRBD1. The CDR3 nucleotides are TGCGCCAGCCGGACAGGCGATGGGACCCAGTACTTC. Translated: CASRTGDGTQYF.